The 19 T cell receptor beta chains listed next were all sequenced from one sample in a study of blood T cell repertoires in COVID-19. TCRdb's copy holds only in-frame clones and misses some; the assay was immunoSEQ multiplex PCR. This sample carries over 400,000 clones, 70% to 90% of them seen once, and the ten largest clones take around 7.9%. Sequenced input: PBMCs or T cells enriched from blood (not recorded which). The receptors originated from a woman aged 55-69 years who had recovered from COVID-19.

The chain combines TRBV24-1 with TRBJ1-1; 9 bases line up with TRBD1. The CDR3 is 15 residues long. V trimming: 5 bases; J trimming: 5 bases; junction bases outside the gene matches: 8. Germline CDR1 is KGHDR and CDR2 is SFDVKD. The CDR3 protein is CATSVGTGRRTEAFF. DNA for the CDR3: TGTGCCACCAGTGTTGGGACAGGGCGACGGACTGAAGCTTTCTTT.

This chain joins TRBV15 and TRBJ1-2, with a tentative D call TRBD1 (5 bases). There are 15 residues in the CDR3. V shed 1 base and J shed 5 bases, with 14 bases lying between them. CDR1 and CDR2 (germline): LNHNV, YYDKDF (reference sequence). The CDR3 here is CATSRANSDKYGYTF. The CDR3 DNA follows: TGTGCCACCAGCAGAGCCAACTCGGACAAATATGGCTACACCTTC.

The chain uses TRBV29-1 and TRBJ1-2; D possibly corresponds to TRBD1 (5 bases). CDR1 is SQVTM, CDR2 ANQGSEA, per germline. The CDR3 totals 13 residues. Trimming left V 2 bases short and J 3 bases short, with 10 bases between. CDR3 protein: CSVEIGGYYGYTF. CDR3 nucleotide sequence: TGCAGCGTTGAAATCGGGGGGTACTATGGCTACACCTTC.

This chain joins TRBV2 and TRBJ1-4, with D perhaps TRBD1 (5 bases). Trimming took 5 bases from V and 8 from J, leaving 9 bases between them. The length of the CDR3 is 12 residues. The germline CDR1 and CDR2 sequences are SNHLY and FYNNEI. In nucleotides, the CDR3 is TGTGCCAGCAGTCCGGGGGGAGAAAAACTGTTTTTT. Protein: CASSPGGEKLFF.

The rearrangement uses TRBV25-1 and TRBJ1-2, with 8 bases aligning to TRBD1. The germline V gene has CDR1 MGHDK and CDR2 SYGVNS. The CDR3 covers 13 residues. J gave up 8 bases and V 7 bases, and 9 bases lay outside the gene matches. CDR3 protein: CASTKGTGIGYTF. The DNA for the CDR3 is TGTGCCAGCACCAAGGGGACAGGTATCGGCTACACCTTC.

On this clone itself: Other DNA sequences from this sample encode an identical CDR3 as well. The CDR3 spells CASSDSRGGYTF. CDR3 nucleotide sequence: TGTGCCAGCAGTGACTCCAGGGGCGGCTACACCTTC. The V call is TRBV6-4, the J call TRBJ1-2, with a tentative D call TRBD1 (6 bases). Per the germline V gene, CDR1 is MRHNA and CDR2 is SNTAGT. Trimming took 0 bases from V and 8 from J, leaving 7 bases between them. The CDR3 runs 12 residues.

The chain joins TRBV10-3 to TRBJ1-2, with 7 bases identical to TRBD1. Germline lookup yields CDR1 ENHRY and CDR2 SYGVKD. Trimming removed 0 bases from V and 6 bases from J; junction bases left unmatched: 10. The CDR3 is made up of 16 amino acids. CDR3 sequence reads: CAISESRTGLSHGYTF. Here the CDR3 DNA reads TGTGCCATCAGTGAGTCGCGGACAGGACTATCACATGGCTACACCTTC.

This clone showed up just once. V is TRBV19 and J is TRBJ2-6; 9 bases line up with TRBD2. J gave up 0 bases and V 5 bases, and 5 bases lay outside the gene matches. The CDR3 has 17 residues. From germline, CDR1 is LNHDA and CDR2 SQIVND (reference sequence). CDR3 DNA: TGTGCCAGTAGTGGGCTAGCGGGGCCCTCTGGGGCCAACGTCCTGACTTTC. Amino acids: CASSGLAGPSGANVLTF. The whole variable domain, filled in from reference TRBV19 and TRBJ2-6, reads DGGITQSPKYLFRKEGQNVTLSCEQNLNHDAMYWYRQDPGQGLRLIYYSQIVNDFQKGDIAEGYSVSREKKESFPLTVTSAQKNPTAFYLCASSGLAGPSGANVLTFGAGSRLTVL.

This sequence joins TRBV28 and TRBJ2-2, with D unclear. The CDR3 sequence is 14 residues long. The V and J ends lost 2 bases and 4 bases respectively, with 8 bases between them. Germline V gives CDR1 MDHEN, CDR2 SYDVKM. The CDR3: CASSLPRSTGELFF. The CDR3 bases are TGTGCCAGCAGTTTACCCCGGAGCACCGGGGAGCTGTTTTTT.

The rearrangement uses TRBV2 and TRBJ2-3; D perhaps matches TRBD2 (6 bases). Germline loops: CDR1 SNHLY, CDR2 FYNNEI. The V gene lost 7 bases and the J gene lost 2 bases, with 16 bases spanning the gap. This CDR3 is built from 15 residues. The CDR3 nucleotides read TGTGCCAGCAAGTGGAGGGTCGGGGACACAGATACGCAGTATTTT. It codes for CASKWRVGDTDTQYF.

The chain carries TRBV6-1 and TRBJ1-1; D not certain. Trimming shortened V by 3 bases and J by 6 bases, and 11 bases separated the two germline ends. CDR1 and CDR2 from the germline V gene are MNHNS and SASEGT. This CDR3 region has 13 residues. CDR3 sequence (DNA): TGTGCCAGCAGTGATCAGGAATACTCTGAAGCTTTCTTT. Translating gives CASSDQEYSEAFF.

The chain carries TRBV5-1 and TRBJ1-1, with D maybe TRBD1 (5 bases). Germline assignment: CDR1 SGHRS and CDR2 YFSETQ. CDR3 length equals 14 residues. Trimming took off 5 bases at V and 1 base at J, with 12 bases between the two ends. The CDR3 DNA sequence: TGCGCCAGCAGTTCCGTCACAGGGAACACTGAAGCTTTCTTT. Protein sequence: CASSSVTGNTEAFF.

This clone was seen only a few times. V gene TRBV6-5 combines with J gene TRBJ1-1, with D tentatively TRBD1 (5 bases). The CDR3 runs to 12 residues. V dropped 6 bases and J dropped 11 bases, with 16 bases sitting between them. CDR1 is MNHEY and CDR2 is SVGAGI in the germline V gene. The CDR3 here is CASRLGGVEAFF. DNA for the CDR3: TGTGCCAGCAGATTGGGGGGAGTGGAGGCTTTCTTT.

The gene calls are TRBV24-1 and TRBJ2-1; D is undetermined. Germline V gene data show CDR1 as KGHDR and CDR2 as SFDVKD. The V end was cut by 4 bases, the J end by 5 bases, with 8 bases between. The CDR3 loop spans 13 amino acids. The CDR3 region has the DNA TGTGCCACCAGTGACCGGCGGAACAATGAGCAGTTCTTC. Protein: CATSDRRNNEQFF.

The chain recombines TRBV7-8 with TRBJ1-2; 10 bases line up with TRBD1. V trimming: 3 bases; J trimming: 4 bases; junction bases outside the gene matches: 2. Germline CDR1 and CDR2: SGHVS and FQNEAQ. The CDR3 is 14 residues long. The DNA for the CDR3 is TGTGCCAGCAGCTTGGGGACAGGGGTCTATGGCTACACCTTC. As protein: CASSLGTGVYGYTF. The full variable domain, completed using reference TRBV7-8 and TRBJ1-2, is GAGVSQSPRYKVAKRGQDVALRCDPISGHVSLFWYQQALGQGPEFLTYFQNEAQLDKSGLPSDRFFAERPEGSVSTLKIQRTQQEDSAVYLCASSLGTGVYGYTFGSGTRLTVV.

This chain joins TRBV6-5 and TRBJ1-6, with D hard to call. CDR1 and CDR2 from the germline V gene are MNHEY and SVGAGI. The CDR3 spans 14 residues. V lost 7 bases to trimming and J lost 2 bases, with 9 bases between them. The CDR3 region is CASTPGTYNSPLHF. The CDR3 bases are TGTGCCAGCACCCCCGGGACCTATAATTCACCCCTCCACTTT.

This sequence joins TRBV5-1 and TRBJ2-3; the D gene is possibly TRBD2 (5 bases). CDR3 length: 15 residues. Germline CDR1 and CDR2: SGHRS and YFSETQ. The V end was cut by 9 bases, the J end by 0 bases, with 17 bases between. The CDR3 spells CATSGMGSSTDTQYF. Here the CDR3 DNA reads TGCGCCACCTCCGGGATGGGGTCTAGCACAGATACGCAGTATTTT.

The chain uses TRBV11-2 and TRBJ2-7, with 9 nucleotides matching TRBD2. Germline V CDR1 and CDR2: SGHAT, FQNNGV. This CDR3 is built from 13 residues. V was pared by 8 bases and J by 3 bases, with 5 bases of the junction left unmatched. The CDR3 nucleotides are TGTGCCAGCGGGCTAGCGGGGCGCTACGAGCAGTACGTC. Translating gives CASGLAGRYEQYV.

The gene calls are TRBV5-4 and TRBJ2-1, with 7 bases matching TRBD2. The CDR3 has 14 residues. In germline, CDR1 is SGHNT, CDR2 YYREEE (reference sequence). With 3 bases clipped from V and 7 bases from J, the junction kept 7 bases outside the gene matches. In nucleotides, the CDR3 is TGTGCCAGCAGCTACGTGGGGGGGGGTAATGAGCAGTTCTTC. It is translated as CASSYVGGGNEQFF.